Here is one T cell receptor (beta chain) with its context. This sample stems from a study of blood T cells in healthy people across ages. Through a sample-barcoded 5' primer and a J-beta primer mix, a second PCR was run for about 6 to 11 cycles. Paired-end reads containing CDR3 totaled no fewer than 2.5 million for each sample. Each CDR3 protein is one row after TCRdb ran MiXCR on the 5' RACE reads. The data show about 800,000 distinct CDR3 sequences, roughly 25% seen once. Germline CDR1 and CDR2: MGHRA and YSYEKL. The CDR3 extends over 16 amino acids. The trim removed 2 bases at V and 4 bases at J, leaving 8 bases unmatched. This sample was also put to use in a study of T cells of mothers and their children.

Sequencing was carried out using blood. This clonotype was sampled from a boy aged 10-17 years in good health. The V call is TRBV4-1, the J call TRBJ1-1; 9 bases are shared with TRBD1. CDR3 loop: CASSQPGQGFVTEAFF. CDR3 coding DNA: TGCGCCAGCAGCCAACCAGGACAGGGGTTTGTCACTGAAGCTTTCTTT.